This T cell receptor (beta chain) comes out of a study of T cell repertoires in cytomegalovirus infection. Study context: Evidence of both CMV infection and a matching HLA type came from public TCR beta signatures. Findings of the study overall: Across the ex vivo response, the dominant clonotypes were HLA-C-restricted CMV-specific TCR beta clonotypes.

TCRdb independently ran MiXCR on the reads; one entry per CDR3 protein. The profile shows under 300,000 distinct CDR3 sequences, 15% to 20% of them singletons. Germline CDR1 and CDR2: MNHEY and SMNVEV (reference sequence). The CDR3 is 14 amino acids. V shed 2 bases and J 2 bases; nucleotides not matched to a gene: 3. As concerns this clonotype: Antigen unknown.

The sequencing sample was made of CD8+ T cells from PBMCs. The clonotype was recovered from a human donor in good health (CMV status not recorded). Some clones in this sample may be carry-over from other donors' samples. This chain links TRBV27 with TRBJ2-7, with 7 bases lining up with TRBD2. The DNA of the CDR3 is TGTGCCAGCAGTTTAGGGAGGGCCACCTACGAGCAGTACTTC. This codes for CASSLGRATYEQYF.